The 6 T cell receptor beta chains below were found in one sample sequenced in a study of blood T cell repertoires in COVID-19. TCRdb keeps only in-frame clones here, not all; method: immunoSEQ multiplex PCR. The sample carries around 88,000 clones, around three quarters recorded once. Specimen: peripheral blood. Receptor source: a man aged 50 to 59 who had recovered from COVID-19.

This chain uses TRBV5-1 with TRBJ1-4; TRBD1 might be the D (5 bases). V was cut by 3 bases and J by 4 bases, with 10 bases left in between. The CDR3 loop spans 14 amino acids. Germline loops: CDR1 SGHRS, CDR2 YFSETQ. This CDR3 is CASSSQGNNEKLFF. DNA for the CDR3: TGCGCCAGCAGCTCCCAGGGAAATAATGAAAAACTGTTTTTT. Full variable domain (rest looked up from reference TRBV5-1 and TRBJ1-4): KAGVTQTPRYLIKTRGQQVTLSCSPISGHRSVSWYQQTPGQGLQFLFEYFSETQRNKGNFPGRFSGRQFSNSRSEMNVSTLELGDSALYLCASSSQGNNEKLFFGSGTQLSVL.

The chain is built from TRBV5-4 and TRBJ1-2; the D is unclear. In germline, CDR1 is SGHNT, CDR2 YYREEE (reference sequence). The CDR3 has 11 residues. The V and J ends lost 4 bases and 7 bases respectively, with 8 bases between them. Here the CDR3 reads CASSRAGGYTF. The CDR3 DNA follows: TGTGCCAGCAGCCGGGCGGGTGGCTACACCTTC.

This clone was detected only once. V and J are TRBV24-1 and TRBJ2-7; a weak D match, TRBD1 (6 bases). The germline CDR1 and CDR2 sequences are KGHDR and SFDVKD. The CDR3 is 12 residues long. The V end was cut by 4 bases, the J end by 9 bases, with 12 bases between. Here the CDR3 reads CATSETGLRQYF. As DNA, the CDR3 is TGTGCCACCAGTGAAACAGGGTTAAGGCAGTACTTC.

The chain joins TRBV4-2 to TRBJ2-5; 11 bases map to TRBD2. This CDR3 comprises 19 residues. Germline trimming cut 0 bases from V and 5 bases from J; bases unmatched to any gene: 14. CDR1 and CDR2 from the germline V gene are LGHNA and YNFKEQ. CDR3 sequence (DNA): TGTGCCAGCAGCCAAGACTGGGTACTAGCGGGAGAGGAGAGGGAGACCCAGTACTTC. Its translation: CASSQDWVLAGEERETQYF.

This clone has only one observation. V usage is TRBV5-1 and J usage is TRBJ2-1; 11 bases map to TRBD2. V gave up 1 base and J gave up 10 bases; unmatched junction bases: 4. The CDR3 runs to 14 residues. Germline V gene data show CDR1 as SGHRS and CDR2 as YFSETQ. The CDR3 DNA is TGCGCCAGCAGCTTGACTAGCGGGAGTCGGGAGCAGTTCTTC. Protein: CASSLTSGSREQFF.

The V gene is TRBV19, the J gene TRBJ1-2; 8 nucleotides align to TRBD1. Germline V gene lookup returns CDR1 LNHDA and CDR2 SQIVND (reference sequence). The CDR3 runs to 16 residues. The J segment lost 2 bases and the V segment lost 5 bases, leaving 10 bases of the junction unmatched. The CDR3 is CASSFPADRANYGYTF. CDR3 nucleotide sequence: TGTGCCAGTAGTTTCCCGGCGGACAGGGCAAACTATGGCTACACCTTC.